Shown below are 30 T cell receptor beta chains from a single sample sequenced in a study of shared clonotypes between healthy human individuals. Using immunoSEQ multiplex PCR, the repertoire was profiled, and TCRdb retains in-frame clones only, with some absent. This sample yields about 680,000 clones, of which about 80% are seen a single time; around 2% belongs to the top ten. Material for sequencing was memory CD4+ T cells sorted from blood. The subset here: CD45RA-negative fraction. The receptors stem from a woman aged 25 to 45 in good health.

The chain uses TRBV5-5 and TRBJ1-2, with D unclear. Germline lookup yields CDR1 SGHKS and CDR2 YYEKEE (reference sequence). Trimming left V 2 bases short and J 6 bases short, with 8 bases between. This CDR3 has 12 residues. Here the CDR3 DNA reads TGTGCCAGCAGCTTTCGGGCAGATGGCTACACCTTC. Its translation is CASSFRADGYTF.

J is TRBJ2-7 and V is TRBV19; D not certain. CDR1 is LNHDA, CDR2 SQIVND, per germline (reference sequence). The CDR3 length is 15 residues. Trimming cost V 7 bases and J 0 bases, with 16 bases left between them. This CDR3 reads CASTLSHRASYEQYF. CDR3 DNA sequence: TGTGCCAGTACGCTTAGCCATCGGGCCTCCTACGAGCAGTACTTC. The whole variable domain, filled in from reference TRBV19 and TRBJ2-7, reads DGGITQSPKYLFRKEGQNVTLSCEQNLNHDAMYWYRQDPGQGLRLIYYSQIVNDFQKGDIAEGYSVSREKKESFPLTVTSAQKNPTAFYLCASTLSHRASYEQYFGPGTRLTVT.

V usage is TRBV5-1 and J usage is TRBJ2-5, with D maybe TRBD1 (6 bases). The germline gives CDR1 SGHRS, CDR2 YFSETQ. Trimming took off 0 bases at V and 4 bases at J, with 16 bases between the two ends. CDR3 length: 16 amino acids. CDR3 nucleotide sequence: TGCGCCAGCAGCTTGGCGGTGCAGGGGAGCGTAGAGACCCAGTACTTC. Protein sequence: CASSLAVQGSVETQYF.

The table lists this clone with a count of one. This chain connects TRBV10-3 to TRBJ1-3; TRBD1 aligns across 9 bases. CDR3 length: 15 residues. The germline CDR1 and CDR2 sequences are ENHRY and SYGVKD. Trimming cost V 4 bases and J 4 bases; bases outside gene matches: 5. CDR3 sequence: CAISAQGARGNTIYF. CDR3 coding DNA: TGTGCCATCAGTGCACAGGGGGCGCGGGGAAACACCATATATTTT.

This clone appeared many times. The rearrangement links TRBV7-9 to TRBJ2-3; TRBD2 agrees at 10 bases. CDR1 SEHNR and CDR2 FQNEAQ come from the germline V gene (reference sequence). CDR3 length equals 19 residues. V lost 3 bases to trimming and J lost 4 bases; unmatched junction nucleotides: 16. CDR3 sequence reads: CASSLWFVAGGPSADTQYF. CDR3 coding DNA: TGTGCCAGCAGCTTGTGGTTTGTAGCGGGAGGCCCGTCGGCAGATACGCAGTATTTT.

CDR3 protein: CASSLEGRGNNEQFF. The CDR3 DNA follows: TGTGCCAGCAGCTTAGAGGGCAGGGGCAACAATGAGCAGTTCTTC. V usage is TRBV13 and J usage is TRBJ2-1; the D gene is possibly TRBD1 (6 bases). The V gene's germline CDR1 is PRHDT and CDR2 FYEKMQ (reference sequence). Trimming stripped 1 base from V and 5 bases from J, with 12 bases between. This CDR3 spans 15 amino acids. The whole variable domain, remainder taken from reference TRBV13 and TRBJ2-1, is AAGVIQSPRHLIKEKRETATLKCYPIPRHDTVYWYQQGPGQDPQFLISFYEKMQSDKGSIPDRFSAQQFSDYHSELNMSSLELGDSALYFCASSLEGRGNNEQFFGPGTRLTVL.

This clone was recorded a few times. V and J are TRBV18 and TRBJ1-1; TRBD1 matches 9 bases. The V gene end was trimmed by 6 bases and the J gene end by 5 bases; junction bases not matched to a gene: 7. CDR3 size: 14 residues. The germline CDR1 and CDR2 sequences are KGHSH and LQKENI. In nucleotides, the CDR3 is TGTGCCAGCTCGCAGGGACAGGGTAGGACTGAAGCTTTCTTT. Translation: CASSQGQGRTEAFF.

The chain has TRBV5-1 and TRBJ2-5; 7 bases agree with TRBD2. The CDR3 totals 14 residues. Germline lookup yields CDR1 SGHRS and CDR2 YFSETQ. J lost 4 bases, V lost 2 bases, and 5 bases had no gene match. CDR3 sequence reads: CASSFYSGIETQYF. The CDR3 DNA follows: TGCGCCAGCAGCTTTTACAGCGGGATAGAGACCCAGTACTTC.

CDR3 loop: CASSRQGQGHTGELFF. CDR3 bases: TGCGCCAGCAGCAGACAGGGGCAGGGGCACACCGGGGAGCTGTTTTTT. This chain joins TRBV5-1 and TRBJ2-2; 8 nucleotides match TRBD1. Trimming cost V 4 bases and J 3 bases; bases outside gene matches: 8. The CDR3 sequence is 16 residues long. Per the germline V gene, CDR1 is SGHRS and CDR2 is YFSETQ.

This clone was seen a few times. V and J are TRBV19 and TRBJ2-4, with TRBD2 matching over 9 bases. J lost 8 bases, V lost 1 base, and 12 bases had no gene match. CDR3 length equals 17 residues. Germline V CDR1 and CDR2: LNHDA, SQIVND (reference sequence). CDR3 in DNA: TGTGCCAGTAGTATAGTTGGGTCTAGCGGGAAAGGATACATTCAGTACTTC. Its translation: CASSIVGSSGKGYIQYF.

This chain uses TRBV6-1 with TRBJ2-2, with D perhaps TRBD1 (6 bases). CDR1 and CDR2 from the germline V gene are MNHNS and SASEGT. Trimming removed 7 bases at V and 1 base at J, with 13 bases between. This CDR3 has 15 amino acids. Here the CDR3 reads CASNLSRGNTGELFF. CDR3 nucleotide sequence: TGTGCCAGCAACCTGAGCAGGGGGAACACCGGGGAGCTGTTTTTT.

The chain has TRBV21-1 and TRBJ2-5; whether TRBD2, the table's D call, matches the DNA was not checked. TRBV21-1 is an annotated pseudogene. The CDR3 covers 14 residues. This CDR3 reads CASKTSGRKETQYF. Here the CDR3 DNA reads TGTGCCAGCAAGACTAGCGGGAGGAAAGAGACCCAGTACTTC.

The chain recombines TRBV5-6 with TRBJ2-3; D remains ambiguous. Germline CDR1 SGHDT, CDR2 YYEEEE. V lost 1 base and J lost 6, with 12 bases in between. This CDR3 comprises 14 residues. DNA for the CDR3: TGTGCCAGCAGCTTGAACCTAGTCGTGGATACGCAGTATTTT. Translated, it gives CASSLNLVVDTQYF.

V and J are TRBV7-3 and TRBJ2-3; TRBD2 matches 13 bases. This CDR3 comprises 18 residues. CDR1 is SGHTA and CDR2 is FQGTGA in the germline V gene. The V and J ends lost 5 bases and 5 bases, in that order; junction bases with no gene match: 13. Written as DNA, the CDR3 is TGTGCCAGCAGCGCCGGGACTAGCGGGATTGGAACGGTAGATACGCAGTATTTT. Translating it yields CASSAGTSGIGTVDTQYF.

V is TRBV6-6 and J is TRBJ2-5; unclear D gene. Trimming took off 2 bases at V and 5 bases at J, with 6 bases between the two ends. Germline CDR1 is MNHNY and CDR2 is SVGAGI (reference sequence). The CDR3 spans 12 residues. As DNA, the CDR3 is TGTGCCAGCAGTTACCAGTCGGAGACCCAGTACTTC. It yields the protein CASSYQSETQYF.

This rearrangement joins TRBV6-1 to TRBJ2-1; 8 nucleotides agree with TRBD2. In germline, CDR1 is MNHNS, CDR2 SASEGT. The CDR3 has 16 amino acids. V dropped 1 base and J dropped 4; count of bases not matched to a gene: 6. The CDR3 coding sequence is TGTGCCAGCAGTGAAGTCTCGGGAGGGCCTTACAATGAGCAGTTCTTC. Translated: CASSEVSGGPYNEQFF.

To note about this clone: In the same sample, other DNA sequences code for this CDR3. The chain combines TRBV18 with TRBJ1-1; 7 bases fit TRBD1. Looked up from germline, CDR1 is KGHSH and CDR2 is LQKENI. The CDR3 has 13 amino acids. V lost 6 bases to trimming and J lost 3 bases; unmatched junction nucleotides: 4. CDR3 coding DNA: TGTGCCAGCTCGCCAACAGGGGACACTGAAGCTTTCTTT. This encodes CASSPTGDTEAFF.

The chain has TRBV6-1 and TRBJ1-4; tentatively, D is TRBD1 (6 bases). Germline CDR1 MNHNS, CDR2 SASEGT. Trimming pared 2 bases from V and 11 bases from J, leaving 12 bases between. CDR3 length: 13 residues. Written as DNA, the CDR3 is TGTGCCAGCAGTGAACAGGGGTTCGAGAAACTGTTTTTT. Translated: CASSEQGFEKLFF.

V and J are TRBV7-2 and TRBJ2-5; D is tentatively TRBD1 or TRBD2 (7 bases each). This CDR3 is 14 amino acids long. Germline loops: CDR1 SGHTA, CDR2 FQGNSA. With 4 bases removed from V and 4 bases from J, the gap between germline ends came to 13 bases. The CDR3 loop is CASSSRGEGETQYF. The CDR3 DNA is TGTGCCAGCAGCTCCAGGGGGGAGGGAGAGACCCAGTACTTC.

The gene calls are TRBV9 and TRBJ2-2; no definite D call. Germline assignment: CDR1 SGDLS and CDR2 YYNGEE. The CDR3 runs 16 residues. Trimming removed 0 bases at V and 3 bases at J, with 12 bases between. CDR3 sequence: CASSVAYGLDTGELFF. The CDR3 DNA follows: TGTGCCAGCAGCGTAGCGTACGGTTTGGACACCGGGGAGCTGTTTTTT.

The V and J genes are TRBV19 and TRBJ1-5, with a weak D call TRBD1 (5 bases). The CDR3 length is 14 residues. CDR1 is LNHDA and CDR2 is SQIVND in the germline V gene (reference sequence). With 2 bases removed from V and 2 bases from J, the gap between germline ends came to 7 bases. For the CDR3, the DNA is TGTGCCAGTAGTATATCCAGGGGCAATCAGCCCCAGCATTTT. It is translated as CASSISRGNQPQHF.

The chain has TRBV7-8 and TRBJ1-4; no firm D call. V was cut by 3 bases and J by 5 bases, with 13 bases left in between. In germline, CDR1 is SGHVS, CDR2 FQNEAQ. The CDR3 is 15 amino acids. The CDR3 reads CASSFLMIPNEKLFF. The CDR3 DNA reads TGTGCCAGCAGCTTCCTAATGATACCGAATGAAAAACTGTTTTTT.

This chain uses TRBV2 with TRBJ2-2; D uncertain. Germline-derived CDR1 and CDR2 are SNHLY and FYNNEI. The CDR3 extends over 12 amino acids. Trimming stripped 6 bases from V and 3 bases from J, with 5 bases between. The CDR3 bases are TGTGCCAGCAGCTTCCACACCGGGGAGCTGTTTTTT. Encoded protein: CASSFHTGELFF.

V gene TRBV19 combines with J gene TRBJ2-3, with D perhaps matching TRBD1 or TRBD2 (5 bases each). Germline-derived CDR1 and CDR2 are LNHDA and SQIVND (reference sequence). Trimming removed 4 bases from V and 1 base from J, with 9 bases in between. This CDR3 is built from 14 residues. CDR3 sequence (DNA): TGTGCCAGTAGTAAGGGACCACGCACAGATACGCAGTATTTT. It translates to CASSKGPRTDTQYF.

The CDR3, as DNA: TGTGCCAGCAGCTTATGGAGTGGCTACACCTTC. It yields the protein CASSLWSGYTF. The V gene is TRBV5-8, the J gene TRBJ1-2; D is unclear. Trimming removed 2 bases at V and 7 bases at J, with 6 bases between. The CDR3 consists of 11 residues. The germline gives CDR1 SGHTS, CDR2 YDEGEE.

V gene TRBV7-9 combines with J gene TRBJ2-5, with TRBD1 identical over 11 bases. Germline CDR1 SEHNR, CDR2 FQNEAQ (reference sequence). The CDR3 is 15 amino acids. Trimming cost V 4 bases and J 5 bases; bases outside gene matches: 6. The CDR3 here is CASSSGTGGMETQYF. The CDR3 nucleotides are TGTGCCAGCAGCTCTGGGACAGGGGGTATGGAGACCCAGTACTTC.

The chain carries TRBV6-5 and TRBJ2-1; perhaps TRBD1 as D (6 bases). The CDR3 is 15 amino acids. The V gene's germline CDR1 is MNHEY and CDR2 SVGAGI. V was clipped by 6 bases and J by 5 bases, with 17 bases between them. CDR3 DNA: TGTGCCAGCAGCCGGTCGGGACAATACAACAATGAGCAGTTCTTC. Protein product: CASSRSGQYNNEQFF.

V usage is TRBV18 and J usage is TRBJ2-1, with a weak D call TRBD1 (5 bases). Germline V gives CDR1 KGHSH, CDR2 LQKENI. V was cut by 2 bases and J by 4 bases, with 15 bases left in between. CDR3 size: 16 residues. CDR3 protein: CASSPIPGKVYNEQFF. The CDR3 DNA is TGTGCCAGCTCACCAATCCCAGGGAAGGTGTACAATGAGCAGTTCTTC.

This chain joins TRBV5-1 and TRBJ2-7; TRBD2 matches at 12 bases. In germline, CDR1 is SGHRS, CDR2 YFSETQ. Unmatched junction bases numbered 13, after V lost 4 bases and J lost 2 bases. CDR3 length: 18 residues. CDR3 DNA sequence: TGCGCCAGCAGCCCCTCCGGTCTAGCGGGAGGGCCCCCCTACGAGCAGTACTTC. Residues: CASSPSGLAGGPPYEQYF.

The gene calls are TRBV30 and TRBJ2-6; D ambiguous. Deletions cut 3 bases from V and 0 bases from J, with 9 bases between. The CDR3 extends over 15 amino acids. Germline loops: CDR1 GTSNPN, CDR2 SVGIG (reference sequence). CDR3 nucleotides: TGTGCCTGGAGCACCGGTTCCTCTGGGGCCAACGTCCTGACTTTC. Encoded protein: CAWSTGSSGANVLTF. Complete variable domain (other parts from reference TRBV30 and TRBJ2-6): SQTIHQWPATLVQPVGSPLSLECTVEGTSNPNLYWYRQAAGRGLQLLFYSVGIGQISSEVPQNLSASRPQDRQFILSSKKLLLSDSGFYLCAWSTGSSGANVLTFGAGSRLTVL.